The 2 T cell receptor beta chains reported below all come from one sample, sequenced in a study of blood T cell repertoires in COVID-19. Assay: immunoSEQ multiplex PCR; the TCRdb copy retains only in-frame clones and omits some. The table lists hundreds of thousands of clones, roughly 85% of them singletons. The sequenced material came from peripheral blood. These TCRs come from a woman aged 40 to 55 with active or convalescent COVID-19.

CDR3 loop: CASSEDRLAAYF. CDR3 DNA: TGTGCCAGCTCTGAGGACAGGTTGGCAGCGTACTTC. This sequence joins TRBV11-2 and TRBJ2-7, with 7 bases lining up with TRBD1. This CDR3 region has 12 residues. V was pared by 8 bases and J by 12 bases, with 13 bases of the junction left unmatched. The germline CDR1 and CDR2 sequences are SGHAT and FQNNGV.

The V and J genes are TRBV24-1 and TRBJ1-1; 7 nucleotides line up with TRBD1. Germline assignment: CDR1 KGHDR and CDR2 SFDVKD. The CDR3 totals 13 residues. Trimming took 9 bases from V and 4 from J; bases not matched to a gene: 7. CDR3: CATQGVEGTEAFF. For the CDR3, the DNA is TGTGCCACCCAGGGGGTAGAAGGCACTGAAGCTTTCTTT.